Listed below are T cell receptor beta chains from one sample, sequenced in a study of shared clonotypes between healthy human individuals. TCRdb keeps only in-frame clones here, not all; method: immunoSEQ multiplex PCR. The table shows millions of clones, with approximately 92% occurring only once. Sample: naive CD4+ T cells sorted from blood. Receptors originate from a man younger than 30 in good health. Each CDR3 is given with its conserved first and last residue. The order of the fields is clone size, V gene, J gene, D gene, CDR3 DNA, CDR3 protein. D genes are given only for firm matches. The size entry is marked missing in some rows and otherwise reads once, few, many or a size class.

-,TRBV5-6,TRBJ2-7,TRBD1,TGTGCCAGCAGTCAGGACAGGGTGGCCGAGCAGTACTTC,CASSQDRVAEQYF
-,TRBV18,TRBJ1-1,-,TGTGCCAGCTCACTTTCTGACAGGGAAGCTTTCTTT,CASSLSDREAFF
-,TRBV7-6,TRBJ2-7,TRBD1,TGTGCCAGCAGCCTGGGACAGGGCCTCTACGAGCAGTACTTC,CASSLGQGLYEQYF
once,TRBV19,TRBJ1-2,-,TGTGCCAGTAGTATAGATTTAAAGGGGCAGGGCTTCGGTGGCTACACCTTC,CASSIDLKGQGFGGYTF
-,TRBV6-6,TRBJ1-4,TRBD1,TGTGCCAGCAGTGACACACAGGGGACTAATGAAAAACTGTTTTTT,CASSDTQGTNEKLFF
-,TRBV4-2,TRBJ2-6,-,TGTGCCAGCAGCCAAGATACAGGTTACGGGGCCAACGTCCTGACTTTC,CASSQDTGYGANVLTF
-,TRBV2,TRBJ1-1,TRBD1,TGTGCCAGCAGTTCCATCGGGGACAGTGAAGCTTTCTTT,CASSSIGDSEAFF
-,TRBV25-1,TRBJ2-3,TRBD2,TGTGCCAGCAGTGATTTATCGCTCGGGGGGAAGCAGTATTTT,CASSDLSLGGKQYF
few,TRBV28,TRBJ1-5,-,TGTGCCAGCGCGGGGTATTGGAATCAGCCCCAGCATTTT,CASAGYWNQPQHF
-,TRBV4-1,TRBJ2-5,TRBD2,TGCGCCAGCAGCCACAGACTAGCGGGCCATAGAGAAGAGACCCAGTACTTC,CASSHRLAGHREETQYF
few,TRBV14,TRBJ1-1,-,-,CASSYGTPSVGTEAFF
-,TRBV5-1,TRBJ2-3,-,TGCGCCAGCAGCTTTGATGGGAGCACAGATACGCAGTATTTT,CASSFDGSTDTQYF
once,TRBV30,TRBJ2-5,-,TGTGCCTGTTCGATAAAGGGTGCCGGGGAGACCCAGTACTTC,CACSIKGAGETQYF
once,TRBV29-1,TRBJ2-7,-,TGCAGCGTTGGTCTTCGGCTAGCGCTCCACGAGCAGTACTTC,CSVGLRLALHEQYF
-,TRBV6-5,TRBJ2-3,-,TGTGCCAGCAGTTACTCGGTAGTGAGCACAGATACGCAGTATTTT,CASSYSVVSTDTQYF
-,TRBV28,TRBJ2-7,TRBD1,TGTGCCAGCGCGTCCGCCCAGGGGGCCACCTACGAGCAGTACTTC,CASASAQGATYEQYF
-,TRBV6-4,TRBJ2-7,TRBD1,TGTGCCAGCAGGGATTGGGGACAGGTTCCCTCCTACGAGCAGTACTTC,CASRDWGQVPSYEQYF
-,TRBV29-1,TRBJ2-2,-,TGCAGCGTTGGAGGAGGCCAGGGGAGCCCCGGGGAGCTGTTTTTT,CSVGGGQGSPGELFF
-,TRBV15,TRBJ2-5,TRBD2,TGTGCCACCAGCAGAGACTTAGCTACTAGCGGGGGGTTTGAGACCCAGTACTTC,CATSRDLATSGGFETQYF
-,TRBV6-5,TRBJ2-1,-,TGTGCCAGCAGTTACTCGGGGGCCTCCTCCTACAATGAGCAGTTCTTC,CASSYSGASSYNEQFF
-,TRBV6-1,TRBJ1-2,-,TGTGCCAGCAGTGTACCACAGGGAAGCTACACCTTC,CASSVPQGSYTF
-,TRBV7-2,TRBJ2-1,TRBD1,TGTGCCAGCAGCCCAAGGGGGCATTCCAACAATGAGCAGTTCTTC,CASSPRGHSNNEQFF
-,TRBV7-9,TRBJ2-7,-,TGTGCCAGCAGCTTAGGGCAGGGGAACTACGAGCAGTACTTC,CASSLGQGNYEQYF
-,TRBV5-6,TRBJ2-7,TRBD1,TGTGCCAGCAGCTTAGTGTCGATTGACAGGGTCGAGCAGTACTTC,CASSLVSIDRVEQYF
-,TRBV10-2,TRBJ1-6,-,TGCGCCAGCAGTGAGTCGGCGACACCTAGCTCCTATAATTCACCCCTCCACTTT,CASSESATPSSYNSPLHF
once,TRBV18,TRBJ2-7,-,TGTGCCAGCTCACCAGGGGCTTCCTACGAGCAGTACTTC,CASSPGASYEQYF
-,TRBV28,TRBJ1-5,TRBD1,TGTGCCAGCAGCCGGGACAGGAATCAGCCCCAGCATTTT,CASSRDRNQPQHF
-,TRBV18,TRBJ2-2,TRBD1,TGTGCCAGCTCACCCGGCGGACAGGGGTTCACCGGGGAGCTGTTTTTT,CASSPGGQGFTGELFF
-,TRBV9,TRBJ2-2,-,TGTGCCAGCAGCAGACTAGTGAACACCGGGGAGCTGTTTTTT,CASSRLVNTGELFF